In this sample, the clone carrying this TCR beta chain turned up a few times. The data originate from a study of blood T cell repertoires in COVID-19. Study-wide context: The United States, Italy and Spain supplied acute and convalescent COVID-19 samples. PBMCs, B-cell-depleted T cells, or T cells provided the cDNA or gDNA that made up the material.

Per the original methods: Amplification of reference gene primers provided the estimated nucleated cell counts. The assay was immunoSEQ multiplex PCR, and TCRdb's table has in-frame clones only and misses some. V and J calls and clone size are those listed in that table; D and trimming were worked out from the DNA. The table lists under 200,000 clones, approximately 80% of them singletons. This CDR3 region has 17 residues. Trimming at V came to 1 base and at J to 5 bases, leaving 9 bases not matched to a gene. Germline V gene lookup returns CDR1 SNHLY and CDR2 FYNNEI. Material: peripheral blood. The chain links TRBV2 to TRBJ2-3; TRBD2 matches 10 bases. The receptor was derived from an elderly woman with active or convalescent COVID-19. Written as DNA, the CDR3 is TGTGCCAGCAGTGAAGATCCCCTAGCGGGGGAAAGAGATACGCAGTATTTT. It encodes CASSEDPLAGERDTQYF.